This T cell receptor (beta chain) derives from a study of T-cell memory formation after mild COVID-19. The wider study: TCR clusters mostly belonged to single donors.

TCRdb reanalysed the 5' RACE reads using MiXCR and keeps one entry per CDR3 protein. The sample shows 70,000 to 100,000 distinct CDR3 sequences, about 13% of them seen only once. CDR1 is DFQATT and CDR2 is SNEGSKA in the germline V gene (reference sequence). The CDR3 length is 10 residues. V lost 1 base and J lost 5, with 3 bases in between. Turning to this clonotype: Its target is not known.

The study, taken as a whole, reports: Certain responding clones were present in pre-infection memory, suggesting participation of cross-reactive memory.

The J gene is TRBJ2-7, the V gene TRBV20-1; D unresolved. The source is an adult woman who had mild COVID-19 (a few samples of this study predate the infection). Cell type and time point are not known. Sequences were obtained from PBMCs or a T cell subset sorted from them (not recorded which). Here the CDR3 DNA reads TGCAGTGCTAGAGGGGACGAGCAGTACTTC. Protein: CSARGDEQYF.